The rows below give T cell receptor beta chains drawn from one sample of a study of T cell changes during pregnancy in multiple sclerosis. Only in-frame clones appear in the TCRdb table, and some are missing; sequencing was by immunoSEQ multiplex PCR. Among tens of thousands of clones listed, 80% to 90% were seen once. The source material was CD4+ T cells from peripheral blood mononuclear cells, sampled in the first trimester of pregnancy. These receptors came from a female donor in good health, enrolled as a control in a pregnancy study. Each CDR3 is given with its conserved first and last residue. Each record gives: clone size, J gene, CDR3 length, V gene, D gene, CDR3 protein, CDR3 DNA. A D gene is named only where the DNA matches it firmly. Clone sizes are given selectively: once, few, many, or a class where the clone is expanded.

once,TRBJ1-2,15,TRBV19,NA,CASSSREGRNYGYTF,TGTGCCAGTAGTTCGAGGGAGGGAAGGAACTATGGCTACACCTTC
NA,TRBJ1-4,16,TRBV25-1,TRBD1,CASSNSGQGAREKLFF,TGTGCCAGCAGTAACTCGGGACAGGGGGCGAGAGAAAAACTGTTTTTT
NA,TRBJ2-7,13,TRBV27,NA,CASSFHGSWSQYF,TGTGCCAGCAGTTTTCACGGGAGCTGGTCGCAGTACTTC
NA,TRBJ2-1,13,TRBV7-3,NA,CASSFRLVNEQFF,TGTGCCAGCAGCTTCCGACTAGTCAATGAGCAGTTCTTC
NA,TRBJ2-5,19,TRBV7-2,TRBD2,CASSSRRLAGGGDQETQYF,TGTGCCAGCAGCAGCCGGAGGCTAGCGGGAGGGGGGGACCAAGAGACCCAGTACTTC
NA,TRBJ2-5,15,TRBV2,TRBD2,CASRPGGLGKETQYF,TGTGCCAGCAGACCGGGGGGGTTAGGAAAAGAGACCCAGTACTTC
NA,TRBJ2-5,15,TRBV5-6,TRBD1,CASSLIRQGEETQYF,TGTGCCAGCAGCTTGATACGACAGGGCGAAGAGACCCAGTACTTC
NA,TRBJ2-3,17,TRBV10-1,TRBD2,CAERLGLAGASTDTQYF,TGCGCCGAGAGGCTTGGACTAGCGGGGGCTAGCACAGATACGCAGTATTTT
NA,TRBJ1-5,14,TRBV6-1,NA,CASARTYSNQPQHF,TGTGCCAGCGCTAGAACATATAGCAATCAGCCCCAGCATTTT
NA,TRBJ1-1,11,TRBV10-1,NA,CASSEGTEAFF,TGCGCCAGTTCGGAGGGGACTGAAGCTTTCTTT
NA,TRBJ1-1,13,TRBV5-4,NA,CASSLPVRAEAFF,TGTGCCAGCAGCTTGCCAGTGAGGGCTGAAGCTTTCTTT
once,TRBJ2-1,14,TRBV6-5,NA,CASSYSRAYNEQFF,TGTGCCAGCAGTTACAGCAGGGCCTACAATGAGCAGTTCTTC
NA,TRBJ2-3,14,TRBV2,NA,CASSDGADTDTQYF,TGTGCCAGCAGTGACGGAGCGGACACAGATACGCAGTATTTT
NA,TRBJ1-5,12,TRBV6-1,NA,CASSSGNRPQHF,TGTGCCAGCAGTTCAGGGAATCGGCCCCAGCATTTT
medium-sized,TRBJ1-2,16,TRBV5-1,TRBD1,CASSVGTGKHAYGYTF,TGCGCCAGCAGCGTCGGGACAGGGAAGCATGCCTATGGCTACACCTTC
NA,TRBJ2-5,16,TRBV5-1,TRBD1,CASSLTPGTGQETQYF,TGCGCCAGCAGCTTGACTCCAGGGACAGGCCAAGAGACCCAGTACTTC
NA,TRBJ1-1,15,TRBV2,NA,CASNHRDRFNTEAFF,TGTGCCAGCAACCACAGGGATCGATTTAACACTGAAGCTTTCTTT
NA,TRBJ1-2,14,TRBV5-4,NA,CASSSLQGFEGYTF,TGTGCCAGCAGCAGTCTACAGGGTTTCGAGGGCTACACCTTC
NA,TRBJ1-2,15,TRBV10-3,TRBD1,CAISESRTGPRGYTF,TGTGCCATCAGTGAGTCCCGGACAGGACCGCGTGGCTACACCTTC
NA,TRBJ2-1,16,TRBV2,TRBD1,CASSRDHDRGYNEQFF,TGTGCCAGCAGCAGGGACCATGACAGGGGGTACAATGAGCAGTTCTTC
NA,TRBJ2-1,18,TRBV27,TRBD2,CASSFLAGPLSSYNEQFF,TGTGCCAGCAGTTTCCTAGCGGGGCCGTTGAGCTCCTACAATGAGCAGTTCTTC
NA,TRBJ1-2,17,TRBV10-3,NA,CAISESFSVAGDNGYTF,TGTGCCATCAGTGAGTCGTTCTCAGTGGCAGGCGATAATGGCTACACCTTC
NA,TRBJ2-5,15,TRBV10-3,TRBD1,CAVSEPTGIQETQYF,TGTGCCGTCAGTGAACCGACAGGGATCCAAGAGACCCAGTACTTC
NA,TRBJ1-1,13,TRBV28,TRBD1,CASRRQGETEAFF,TGTGCCAGCAGACGACAGGGGGAAACTGAAGCTTTCTTT
NA,TRBJ2-7,15,TRBV5-4,TRBD1,CASSFTGGGFYEQYF,TGTGCCAGCAGCTTTACAGGGGGCGGATTCTACGAGCAGTACTTC
NA,TRBJ2-3,17,TRBV15,NA,CATSRDSPGGPTDTQYF,TGTGCCACCAGCAGAGATTCCCCCGGGGGGCCCACAGATACGCAGTATTTT
NA,TRBJ2-6,17,TRBV18,TRBD1,CASSPGTGTSGANVLTF,TGTGCCAGCTCACCCGGGACAGGGACTTCTGGGGCCAACGTCCTGACTTTC
NA,TRBJ2-5,14,TRBV19,NA,CASTPGNYQETQYF,TGTGCCAGTACCCCAGGGAATTACCAAGAGACCCAGTACTTC
NA,TRBJ1-2,14,TRBV6-1,NA,CASSESLVDYGYTF,TGTGCCAGCAGTGAAAGTCTGGTAGACTATGGCTACACCTTC
once,TRBJ2-7,13,TRBV14,NA,CASSPTAVYEQYF,TGTGCCAGCAGCCCGACCGCGGTCTACGAGCAGTACTTC
NA,TRBJ2-3,16,TRBV4-3,NA,CASSQDHVGGTDTQYF,TGCGCCAGCAGCCAAGATCATGTCGGGGGTACGGATACGCAGTATTTT
NA,TRBJ1-5,16,TRBV30,NA,CAWSRPSGVSNQPQHF,TGTGCCTGGAGCCGACCCTCAGGGGTTAGCAATCAGCCCCAGCATTTT
NA,TRBJ2-7,13,TRBV4-1,TRBD2,CASSLTSAYEQYF,TGCGCCAGCTCCCTGACTAGCGCCTACGAGCAGTACTTC